What follows is one T cell receptor (beta chain) and its context. These data come from a study of CD8 T cells in Susac syndrome. With random hexamers, reverse transcription was performed on about 0.5 to 1 ug of RNA. TCRdb used MiXCR to reprocess the immunoSEQ multiplex PCR reads, holding one entry per CDR3 protein. Of about 180,000 distinct CDR3 sequences in the sample, just under 95% were seen once. Per germline, CDR1 KGHDR and CDR2 SFDVKD. This CDR3 spans 16 amino acids. The V gene lost 1 base and the J gene lost 4 bases, with 12 bases spanning the gap. Sequenced sample: CD4+ T cells from PBMCs. The rearrangement uses TRBV24-1 and TRBJ2-2, with D perhaps matching TRBD2 (6 bases). This receptor was obtained from a human donor with Susac syndrome. The CDR3 spells CATSDFPGRSTGELFF. The CDR3 DNA sequence: TGTGCCACCAGTGATTTCCCAGGGAGGAGCACCGGGGAGCTGTTTTTT.